This T cell receptor (beta chain) was sequenced for a study of Graves' ophthalmopathy and Graves' hyperthyroidism. Study-wide results and caveats: Blood also held most thyroid clonotypes expanded above 0.001 frequency.

For this clonotype: The antigen remains undetermined.

Germline V gene sequence: CDR1 SEHNR, CDR2 FQNEAQ (reference sequence). This CDR3 comprises 16 residues. V was shortened by 2 bases and J by 4 bases, with 17 bases between the two germline ends. Amplification targeted the TCR beta CDR3 regions, with RNA transcripts as the source material. HTBI primers were employed in first-round RT-PCR, then a second-round multiplex PCR followed. TCRdb re-analysed the multiplex PCR reads in MiXCR, keeping a single row per CDR3 protein. The sample lists approximately 1.2 million distinct CDR3 sequences, 35% to 40% seen once, with 8.5% to 14% in the top ten. Each diagnosis was determined on the basis of clinical symptoms, serum thyroxine, TRAb, thyroid ultrasound and orbital computed tomography.

The sequencing sample was made of peripheral blood or thyroid tissue (not recorded which). The V gene is TRBV7-9, the J gene TRBJ1-1, with D tentatively TRBD1 (5 bases). The source of this sequence is an adult man with Graves' hyperthyroidism. CDR3 nucleotide sequence: TGTGCCAGCAGCTTAACCGTAGGGCAAAGGGGCACTGAAGCTTTCTTT. Encoded protein: CASSLTVGQRGTEAFF. Together with reference TRBV7-9 and TRBJ1-1, the CDR3 gives the full variable domain: DTGVSQNPRHKITKRGQNVTFRCDPISEHNRLYWYRQTLGQGPEFLTYFQNEAQLEKSRLLSDRFSAERPKGSFSTLEIQRTEQGDSAMYLCASSLTVGQRGTEAFFGQGTRLTVV.